This TCR beta chain appears in the sequencing data of a study of spatial heterogeneity in lung cancer. Study-wide context: The study consistently detected more beta-chain than alpha-chain sequences. Study-level points and caveats: There were more appearances of ubiquitous expanded tumor TCRs in blood at resection than at follow-up.

The study tagged each TCR cDNA molecule with a unique molecular identifier. TCRdb itself ran the 5' RACE reads through MiXCR, one entry per CDR3 protein. Among 20,000 to 25,000 distinct CDR3 sequences listed, roughly 4.6% were seen once. The sample's time point: sample taken at primary tumor resection. Whole RNA came from tumor, nontumor lung or frozen PBMC and was sequenced without being sorted. A total of under 80 untreated early-stage non-small cell lung cancer patients served as donors. The germline CDR1 and CDR2 sequences are LNHDA and SQIVND (reference sequence). The CDR3 length is 14 residues. V lost 9 bases, J lost 3 bases, and 18 bases lay in between. This clonotype was seen repeatedly, ten times or more. The target antigen is unknown.

The chain combines TRBV19 with TRBJ2-7; a weak D match, TRBD2 (5 bases). Sample: PBMCs, taken at surgery. This clonotype was sampled from a male donor with early-stage non-small cell lung cancer. CDR3 in amino acids: CASARGAASYEQYF. The DNA of the CDR3 is TGTGCCAGCGCCCGCGGAGCGGCTAGCTACGAGCAGTACTTC. The full variable domain, in which reference TRBV19 and TRBJ2-7 provide the parts outside the CDR3, is DGGITQSPKYLFRKEGQNVTLSCEQNLNHDAMYWYRQDPGQGLRLIYYSQIVNDFQKGDIAEGYSVSREKKESFPLTVTSAQKNPTAFYLCASARGAASYEQYFGPGTRLTVT.